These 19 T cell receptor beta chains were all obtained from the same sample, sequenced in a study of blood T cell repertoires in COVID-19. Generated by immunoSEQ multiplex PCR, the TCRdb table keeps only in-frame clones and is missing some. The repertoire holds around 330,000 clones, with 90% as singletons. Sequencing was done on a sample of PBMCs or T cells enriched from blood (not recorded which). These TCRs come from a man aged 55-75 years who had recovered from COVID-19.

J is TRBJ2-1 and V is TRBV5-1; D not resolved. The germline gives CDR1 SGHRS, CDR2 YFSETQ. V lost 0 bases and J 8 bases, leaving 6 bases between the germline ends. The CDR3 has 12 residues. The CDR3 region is CASSLEHDEQFF. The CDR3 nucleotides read TGCGCCAGCAGCTTGGAGCACGATGAGCAGTTCTTC. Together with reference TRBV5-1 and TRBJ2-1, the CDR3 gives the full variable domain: KAGVTQTPRYLIKTRGQQVTLSCSPISGHRSVSWYQQTPGQGLQFLFEYFSETQRNKGNFPGRFSGRQFSNSRSEMNVSTLELGDSALYLCASSLEHDEQFFGPGTRLTVL.

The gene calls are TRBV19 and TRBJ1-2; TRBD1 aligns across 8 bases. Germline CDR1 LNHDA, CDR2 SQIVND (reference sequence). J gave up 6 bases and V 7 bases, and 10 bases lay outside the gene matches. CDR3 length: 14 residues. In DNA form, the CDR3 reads TGTGCCAGTACCCCAGACAGGGGAGGTGATGGCTACACCTTC. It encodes CASTPDRGGDGYTF.

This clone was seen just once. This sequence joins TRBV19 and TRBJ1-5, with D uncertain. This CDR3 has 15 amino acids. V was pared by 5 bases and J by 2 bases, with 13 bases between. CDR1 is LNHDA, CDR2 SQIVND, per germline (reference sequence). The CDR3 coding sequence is TGTGCCAGTAGTGCCCACCAGTCAGGCAATCAGCCCCAGCATTTT. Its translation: CASSAHQSGNQPQHF.

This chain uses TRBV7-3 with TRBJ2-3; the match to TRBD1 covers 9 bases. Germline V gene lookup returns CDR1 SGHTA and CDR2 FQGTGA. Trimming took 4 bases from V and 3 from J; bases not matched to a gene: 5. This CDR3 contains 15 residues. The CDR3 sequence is CASSSTTGGTDTQYF. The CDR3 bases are TGTGCCAGCAGCTCCACGACAGGGGGGACAGATACGCAGTATTTT.

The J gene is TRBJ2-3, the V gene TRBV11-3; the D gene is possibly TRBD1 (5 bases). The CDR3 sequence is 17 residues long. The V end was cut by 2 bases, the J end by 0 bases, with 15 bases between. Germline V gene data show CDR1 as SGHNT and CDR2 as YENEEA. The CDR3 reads CASSLPKGRSSTDTQYF. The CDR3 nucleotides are TGTGCCAGCAGCTTACCCAAGGGGCGGTCTAGCACAGATACGCAGTATTTT.

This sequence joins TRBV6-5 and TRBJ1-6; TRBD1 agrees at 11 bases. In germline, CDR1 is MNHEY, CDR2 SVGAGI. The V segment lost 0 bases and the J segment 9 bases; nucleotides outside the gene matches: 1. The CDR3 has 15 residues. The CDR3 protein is CASSYSGTGGSPLHF. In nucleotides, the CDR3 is TGTGCCAGCAGTTACTCGGGGACAGGGGGTTCACCCCTCCACTTT.

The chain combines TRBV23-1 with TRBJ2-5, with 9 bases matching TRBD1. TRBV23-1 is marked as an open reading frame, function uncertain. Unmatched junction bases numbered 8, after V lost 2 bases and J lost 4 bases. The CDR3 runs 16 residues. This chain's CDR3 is CASSQTPGQGVETQYF. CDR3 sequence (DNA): TGCGCCAGCAGTCAAACTCCGGGACAGGGTGTAGAGACCCAGTACTTC.

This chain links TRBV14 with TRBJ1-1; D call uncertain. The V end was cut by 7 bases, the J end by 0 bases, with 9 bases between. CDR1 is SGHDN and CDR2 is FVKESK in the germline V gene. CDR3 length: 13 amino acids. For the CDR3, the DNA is TGTGCCAGCACACGGGGAATGAACACTGAAGCTTTCTTT. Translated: CASTRGMNTEAFF.

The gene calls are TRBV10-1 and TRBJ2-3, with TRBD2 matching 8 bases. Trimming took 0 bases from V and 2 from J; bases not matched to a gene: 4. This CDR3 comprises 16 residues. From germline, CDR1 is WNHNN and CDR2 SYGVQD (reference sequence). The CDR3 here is CASSESYSGNTDTQYF. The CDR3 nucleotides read TGCGCCAGCAGTGAGTCTTATAGCGGGAACACAGATACGCAGTATTTT.

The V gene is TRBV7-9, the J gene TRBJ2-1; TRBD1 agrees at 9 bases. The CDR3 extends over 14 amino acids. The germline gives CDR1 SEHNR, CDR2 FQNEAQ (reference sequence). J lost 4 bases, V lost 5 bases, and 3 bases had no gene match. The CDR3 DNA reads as TGTGCCAGCAGCCAGGGACAGGGTTACAATGAGCAGTTCTTC. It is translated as CASSQGQGYNEQFF.

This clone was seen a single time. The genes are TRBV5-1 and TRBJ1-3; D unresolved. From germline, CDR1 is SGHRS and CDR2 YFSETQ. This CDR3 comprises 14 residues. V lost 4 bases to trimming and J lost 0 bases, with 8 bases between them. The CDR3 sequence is CASSMGSSGNTIYF. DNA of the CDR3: TGCGCCAGCAGCATGGGCAGCTCTGGAAACACCATATATTTT.

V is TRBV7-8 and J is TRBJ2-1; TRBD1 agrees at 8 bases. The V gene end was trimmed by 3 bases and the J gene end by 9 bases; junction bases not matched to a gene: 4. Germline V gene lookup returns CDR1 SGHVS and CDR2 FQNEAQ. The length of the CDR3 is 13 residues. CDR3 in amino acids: CASSLQGAAEQFF. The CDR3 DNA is TGTGCCAGCAGCTTGCAGGGGGCGGCTGAGCAGTTCTTC.

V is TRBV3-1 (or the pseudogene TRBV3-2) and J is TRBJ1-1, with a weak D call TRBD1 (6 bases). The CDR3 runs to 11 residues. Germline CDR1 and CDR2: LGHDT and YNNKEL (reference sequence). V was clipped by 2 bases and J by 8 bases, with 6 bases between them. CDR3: CASSQTGEAFF. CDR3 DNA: TGTGCCAGCAGCCAAACAGGGGAAGCTTTCTTT.

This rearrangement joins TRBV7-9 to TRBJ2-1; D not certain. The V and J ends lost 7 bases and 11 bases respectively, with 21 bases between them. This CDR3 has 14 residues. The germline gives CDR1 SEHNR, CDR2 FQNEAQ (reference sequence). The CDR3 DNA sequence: TGTGCCAGCATACCGCCGCTGCATCTCTATAAGCAGTTCTTC. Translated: CASIPPLHLYKQFF. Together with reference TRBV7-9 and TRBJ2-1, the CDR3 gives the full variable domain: DTGVSQNPRHKITKRGQNVTFRCDPISEHNRLYWYRQTLGQGPEFLTYFQNEAQLEKSRLLSDRFSAERPKGSFSTLEIQRTEQGDSAMYLCASIPPLHLYKQFFGPGTRLTVL.

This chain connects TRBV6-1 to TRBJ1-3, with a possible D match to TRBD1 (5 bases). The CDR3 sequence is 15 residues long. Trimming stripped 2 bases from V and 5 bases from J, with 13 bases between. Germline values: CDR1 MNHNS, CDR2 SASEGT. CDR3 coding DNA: TGTGCCAGCAGTGAAAGCGGGACGGGTAGAAACACCATATATTTT. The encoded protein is CASSESGTGRNTIYF.

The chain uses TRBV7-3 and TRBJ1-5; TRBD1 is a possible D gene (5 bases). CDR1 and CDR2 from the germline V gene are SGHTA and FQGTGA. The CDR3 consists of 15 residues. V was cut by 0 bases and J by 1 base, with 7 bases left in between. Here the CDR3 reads CASSLTSGSNQPQHF. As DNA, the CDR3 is TGTGCCAGCAGCTTAACATCAGGGAGCAATCAGCCCCAGCATTTT.

CDR3 DNA sequence: TGTGCCAGCAGCTTAGTGGGCAGTAGAGACACCATATATTTT. Translating gives CASSLVGSRDTIYF. The chain combines TRBV7-8 with TRBJ1-3, with D unclear. The CDR3 has 14 amino acids. Trimming took off 1 base at V and 8 bases at J, with 12 bases between the two ends. Looked up from germline, CDR1 is SGHVS and CDR2 is FQNEAQ. Looking up the rest from reference TRBV7-8 and TRBJ1-3 gives the full variable domain: GAGVSQSPRYKVAKRGQDVALRCDPISGHVSLFWYQQALGQGPEFLTYFQNEAQLDKSGLPSDRFFAERPEGSVSTLKIQRTQQEDSAVYLCASSLVGSRDTIYFGEGSWLTVV.

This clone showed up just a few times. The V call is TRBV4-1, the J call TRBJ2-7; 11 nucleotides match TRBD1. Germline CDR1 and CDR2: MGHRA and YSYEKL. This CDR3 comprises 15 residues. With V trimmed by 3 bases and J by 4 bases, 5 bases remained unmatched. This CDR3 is CASSQGQGVIYEQYF. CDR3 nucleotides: TGCGCCAGCAGCCAGGGACAGGGGGTTATATACGAGCAGTACTTC.

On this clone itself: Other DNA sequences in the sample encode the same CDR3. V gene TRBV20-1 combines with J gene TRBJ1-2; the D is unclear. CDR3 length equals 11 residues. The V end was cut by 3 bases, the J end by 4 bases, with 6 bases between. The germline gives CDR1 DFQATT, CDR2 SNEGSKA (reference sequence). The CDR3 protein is CSASPGYGYTF. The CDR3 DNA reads TGCAGTGCTAGCCCCGGCTATGGCTACACCTTC.